Listed below are T cell receptor beta chains from one sample, sequenced in a study of human T cells and chemical hapten exposure. MiXCR, run by TCRdb on the RACE reads, gives a single entry per CDR3 protein. The profile shows about 84,000 distinct CDR3 sequences, over 9.5% of them singletons. Sequences were derived from whole blood, sampled in connection with sensitization to the hapten diphenylcyclopropenone (DPC). The source is a woman between 45 and 60 years old with alopecia areata. Some clones in this sample may be carry-over from other donors' samples. The CDR3 runs from the conserved cysteine through the conserved F or W. A D gene is named only where the DNA matches it firmly. Clone size, where shown, is once, few, many, or a class for clones that have expanded.

TRBJ2-1	NA	many	15	TRBV20-1	TGCAGTGCTCTCGGACACCCGGGGTCCTACAATGAGCAGTTCTTC	CSALGHPGSYNEQFF
TRBJ2-2	TRBD1	NA	13	TRBV11-2	TGTGCCACCCAGACAGGGATTACCGGGGAGCTGTTTTTT	CATQTGITGELFF
TRBJ1-6	NA	NA	17	TRBV4-1	TGCGCCAGCAGCCAAGATCATGGGGGCGGCGGGTATGCACCCCTCCACTTT	CASSQDHGGGGYAPLHF
TRBJ2-7	NA	NA	14	TRBV20-1	TGCAGTGCTTGGGGCGGGCGGGTTTCCTACGAGCAGTACTTC	CSAWGGRVSYEQYF
TRBJ1-5	NA	few	14	TRBV6-1	TGTGCCAGCAGTGAAGGACAGGAATATCAGCCCCAGCATTTT	CASSEGQEYQPQHF
TRBJ2-5	NA	few	15	TRBV5-1	TGCGCCAGCAGCGCGGTGGGGGCAGTTCAAGAGACCCAGTACTTC	CASSAVGAVQETQYF
TRBJ2-7	NA	few	11	TRBV11-2	TGTGCCAGCAGCGACCTCTACGAGCAGTACTTC	CASSDLYEQYF
TRBJ2-6	NA	many	16	TRBV7-8	TGTGCCAGCAGCCTACGCCAGGGATCTGGGGCCAACGTCCTGACTTTC	CASSLRQGSGANVLTF
TRBJ1-2	NA	few	12	TRBV6-5	TGTGCCAGCAGTACTGGGAACTATGGCTACACCTTC	CASSTGNYGYTF
TRBJ2-2	NA	few	16	TRBV12-2	TGTGCAAGTCACTTTCCGGGACAGACACACACCGGGGAGCTGTTTTTT	CASHFPGQTHTGELFF
TRBJ2-1	NA	NA	17	TRBV30	TGTGCCTGGGGCAGACCCTTATCTTTGATCCTGCACAATGAGCAGTTCTTC	CAWGRPLSLILHNEQFF
TRBJ2-3	TRBD2	NA	16	TRBV12-3/TRBV12-4	TGTGCCAGCAGCTCTCTAGCGGGAGGGCCGACAGATACGCAGTATTTT	CASSSLAGGPTDTQYF
TRBJ2-3	TRBD1	few	14	TRBV7-2	TGTGCCAGCAGCATAGACAGGACAGGGGGTACGCAGTATTTT	CASSIDRTGGTQYF
TRBJ1-3	NA	many	14	TRBV6-5	TGTGCCAGCGCAGGGAGCTTCTCTGGAAACACCATATATTTT	CASAGSFSGNTIYF
TRBJ2-1	TRBD2	few	15	TRBV6-4	TGTGCCAGCAGTGACTCTGGGACTAGCTACAATGAGCAGTTCTTC	CASSDSGTSYNEQFF
TRBJ1-5	NA	few	17	TRBV19	TGTGCCAGTAGCTACCAGGACGGCCAGAAGAGAAATCAGCCCCAGCATTTT	CASSYQDGQKRNQPQHF
TRBJ1-1	TRBD1	NA	14	TRBV5-6	TGTGCCAGCAAACCCTCGGGACAGGGCGTTGAAGCTTTCTTT	CASKPSGQGVEAFF
TRBJ1-1	NA	NA	14	TRBV20-1	TGCAGTGCTAGAAAACAGGGAGGTAACACTGAAGCTTTCTTT	CSARKQGGNTEAFF
TRBJ1-1	TRBD1	NA	15	TRBV18	TGTGCCAGCTCAACGACAGGGGGGGCGGACACTGAAGCTTTCTTT	CASSTTGGADTEAFF
TRBJ2-1	TRBD2	few	17	TRBV12-3/TRBV12-4	TGTGCCAGCAGCCCTACTAGCGGGAGGGCCGCTTACAATGAGCAGTTCTTC	CASSPTSGRAAYNEQFF
TRBJ1-1	NA	NA	16	TRBV5-1	TGCGCCAGCAGCTTGAGGGCAGATGCTTTGAACACTGAAGCTTTCTTT	CASSLRADALNTEAFF
TRBJ2-3	TRBD1	NA	14	TRBV5-6	TGTGCCAGCAGATGGGACAGGGGTTTGGATACGCAGTATTTT	CASRWDRGLDTQYF
TRBJ1-2	NA	few	15	TRBV27	TGTGCCAGCAGTTTATCATTTTTAGGGGACTATGGCTACACCTTC	CASSLSFLGDYGYTF
TRBJ2-7	NA	many	11	TRBV11-3	TGTGCCAGCGCGGCGGGCGACGAGCAGTACTTC	CASAAGDEQYF
TRBJ2-7	TRBD1	few	12	TRBV4-3	TGCGCCAAGAAGGGGGCATCCTACGAGCAGTACTTC	CAKKGASYEQYF
TRBJ2-1	TRBD2	NA	15	TRBV6-2/TRBV6-3	TGTGCCTCTTTAGGCGGGGGAGCCCTCGACAATGAGCAGTTCTTC	CASLGGGALDNEQFF
TRBJ2-1	TRBD2	few	14	TRBV7-2	TGTGCCAGCAGCTCCGCAGCGGGAAAGAATGAGCAGTTCTTC	CASSSAAGKNEQFF
TRBJ2-5	NA	many	10	TRBV30	TGTGCCTGGAGTGGGGAGACCCAGTACTTC	CAWSGETQYF
TRBJ2-5	NA	NA	13	TRBV7-2	TGTGCCAGCACCAGGGTTTCCCAAGAGACCCAGTACTTC	CASTRVSQETQYF
TRBJ1-1	NA	many	16	TRBV18	TGTGCCAGCTCACCACCGTCACAGAGCCTGAACACTGAAGCTTTCTTT	CASSPPSQSLNTEAFF
TRBJ1-6	NA	many	15	TRBV20-1	TGCAGTGCTAGTCGTACGCAGGGATATAATTCACCCCTCCACTTT	CSASRTQGYNSPLHF
TRBJ2-7	TRBD1	many	13	TRBV7-2	TGTGCCAGCAGCGCCGGGACAGGGGACGAGCAGTACTTC	CASSAGTGDEQYF
TRBJ1-2	NA	many	13	TRBV20-1	TGCAGTGCTAGAGATGCTAGTAACTATGGCTACACCTTC	CSARDASNYGYTF
TRBJ1-4	TRBD1	many	13	TRBV20-1	TGCAGTGCTACCGGGACAGGGTACGAAAAACTGTTTTTT	CSATGTGYEKLFF
TRBJ2-1	NA	many	15	TRBV20-1	TGCAGTGCTCCCCCAGTCGGTCTAGCCTACAATGAGCAGTTCTTC	CSAPPVGLAYNEQFF
TRBJ2-7	NA	few	14	TRBV19	TGTGCCAGTAGTTCGTCGGCTAGTGTCTACGAGCAGTACTTC	CASSSSASVYEQYF
TRBJ1-5	NA	NA	15	TRBV9	TGTGCCAGCAGCGCGGGGACGTCTTCTTTTCAGCCCCAGCATTTT	CASSAGTSSFQPQHF
TRBJ2-3	NA	NA	11	TRBV20-1	TGCAGTCCTGGTCCCACAGATACGCAGTATTTT	CSPGPTDTQYF
TRBJ1-2	NA	many	13	TRBV29-1	TGCAGCGTTGAGGGGGCCCAGCTTGGGGGCTACACCTTC	CSVEGAQLGGYTF
TRBJ2-7	TRBD2	few	17	TRBV20-1	TGCAGTGCTAGAGACTCACTGGGCGGGAGTAGTGTCTACGAGCAGTACTTC	CSARDSLGGSSVYEQYF
TRBJ2-3	NA	NA	14	TRBV10-2	TGCGCCAGCAGTGAAATCACGGGGACAGATACGCAGTATTTT	CASSEITGTDTQYF
TRBJ1-3	NA	many	19	TRBV12-3/TRBV12-4	TGTGCCAGCACCGCCATGTGGGGACTTCTTACCTTCTCTGGAAACACCATATATTTT	CASTAMWGLLTFSGNTIYF
TRBJ2-1	NA	many	16	TRBV3-1	TGTGCCAGCAGCCAAGTTTATGCAGGGGGGGCAAGTGAGCAGTTCTTC	CASSQVYAGGASEQFF
TRBJ2-7	TRBD2	NA	18	TRBV3-1	TGTGCCAGCAGCCCCCCGGGACTAGCGGAGGGCCATGGCTACGAGCAGTACTTC	CASSPPGLAEGHGYEQYF
TRBJ2-1	NA	NA	15	TRBV30	TGTGCCTGCCTCCATACCAAAGTCTTAGTTGGTGAGCAGTTCTTC	CACLHTKVLVGEQFF